This T cell receptor beta chain was documented in a study of OX40 agonist ivuxolimab in advanced cancers. In the study overall: Ivuxolimab was a fully human IgG2 agonistic monoclonal antibody targeting the costimulatory receptor OX40 (CD134). Intravenous ivuxolimab was administered to patients every 2 weeks at six dose levels: 0.01, 0.1, 0.3, 1.5, 3 and 10 mg/kg. Of the 50 to 55 patients in dose escalation, about 19 had hepatocellular carcinoma, some 15 had melanoma, 9 had renal cell carcinoma and 9 had head and neck cancer. In the dose-escalation cohort, more than 75% of patients were male, and the mean age was approximately 60 years, with a range of 23 to 79. Patients were allowed to have had prior anti-PD-1, anti-PD-L1 or anti-CTLA-4 therapy, and around 43% of the dose-escalation patients had been treated with checkpoint inhibitors. Partial responses were achieved by three dose-escalation patients, of whom one had hepatocellular carcinoma and two had cutaneous melanoma. The purpose of peripheral TCRbeta sequencing was to test whether ivuxolimab changed TCR sequence diversity and led to clonal T-cell expansion. The paper covers the monotherapy dose-escalation part of the phase I ivuxolimab trial, which included N ≈ 50 patients. The paper as a whole reports these results and caveats: After ivuxolimab, CD8+ T cells had more expanded clones than CD4+ T cells on average. In partial responders in the 0.1-3.0 mg/kg groups, normalized peripheral clonal expansion was found to be among the lowest, especially among CD8+ T cells. Low levels of normalized T-cell clonal expansion were also shown by some nonresponding patients. Antigen specificity was not determined for the clonally expanded peripheral T cells. Clonal expansion of both CD4+ and CD8+ blood T cells was observed from baseline to week 6 at doses 0.1 to 3.0 mg/kg.

Patients with autoimmune disease history or receiving systemic immunosuppression were excluded from the trial. Peripheral blood for TCR sequencing was collected from all dose cohorts at baseline, on cycle 4 day 1, and on cycle 7 day 1. The samples were taken from a phase I, first-in-human, multicenter, open-label dose-escalation trial of ivuxolimab. Adults with locally advanced or metastatic melanoma, renal cell, hepatocellular, or head and neck squamous cell carcinoma were enrolled in the trial. Before TCR sequencing, CD4+ T cells and CD8+ T cells from peripheral blood were sorted into separate populations. Genomic DNA was isolated from the sorted cells so that the TCRbeta CDR3 region could be sequenced. TCRbeta CDR3 regions were sequenced using the immunoSEQ Assay. Imported from immuneACCESS, the table was reduced by TCRdb to in-frame sequences with V and J called. These copies leave out some clones; in studies compared against another copy, an unresolved V gene accounts for under half, and the cause of the remainder is not known. The sample includes fewer than 80,000 clones, with around 84% observed a single time. About 0.83% of the sample is taken by the ten largest.

CDR1 and CDR2 (LNHDA, SQIVND) derive from the germline V gene (reference sequence). V is pruned by 7 bases and J by 2 bases, leaving 2 bases of the junction without a gene match. From its cysteine to its phenylalanine, the CDR3 spans 14 amino acids. Here the CDR3 DNA is all that survives: 42 bases in frame from base 1. To note about this clone: Its antigen is not yet known. Per-base quality was not reported, and no clone a single base away is much larger than it.

The V and J segments used are TRBV19 and TRBJ2-2; the central 9 bases match TRBD2. This specimen consisted of CD4+ or CD8+ T cells sorted from blood, obtained in a trial of the OX40 agonist ivuxolimab. The receptor's source is an adult with an advanced solid tumor such as melanoma, head and neck, liver or kidney cancer. The CDR3: CASKRGVNTGELFF. The nucleotide sequence is TGTGCCAGTAAGCGGGGGGTAAACACCGGGGAGCTGTTTTTT.